This T cell receptor beta chain originates from a study of blood T cells in healthy people across ages. Using a J-beta primer mix together with a sample-barcoded 5' primer, a second PCR was run for about 6 to 11 cycles. A single record per CDR3 protein comes from TCRdb applying MiXCR to the 5' RACE reads. The sample carries around 2 million distinct CDR3 sequences, about 39% recorded once. CDR3 length equals 13 residues. Comments on this clonotype: An end of the junction does not agree with germline; a read error may underlie this.

Material: blood. The receptor's source is a human donor in good health. The chain is built from TRBV12-3 or TRBV12-4 and TRBJ2-5; no firm D call. The CDR3 here is CAGSFNSQETQYF. In nucleotides, the CDR3 is TGTGCCGGCAGTTTTAACAGCCAAGAGACCCAGTACTTC.